Following are 23 T cell receptor beta chains from one sample sequenced in a study of T cells after yellow fever vaccination (dated by TCRdb to the late 2010s). The sample's treatment or condition label is to be understood as: live attenuated yellow fever vaccine strain. Libraries came from 5' RACE. TCRdb shows the sequencer as Illumina HiSeq 2500. TCRdb reworked the public reads: Q25 trimming with fastp, MiXCR clone assembly, productive beta chains retained. When rows share a CDR3 protein, they turn into one entry using the most common DNA and genes. Here the sample has roughly 27,000 distinct CDR3 sequences; less than 5.5% occur a single time. The ten most abundant clones make up approximately 39% of the sample. Sequences were derived from CD8+ T cells sorted from PBMCs, sampled 10 days after the yellow fever booster vaccination. The receptors shown here come from a man in his thirties or forties who received the YFV17D yellow fever vaccine.

There are many counts of this clonotype. The rearrangement joins TRBV12-3 or TRBV12-4 to TRBJ1-1; D may be TRBD1 (5 bases). The CDR3 extends over 15 amino acids. The ends were cut back, 2 bases at V and 1 base at J, with 11 bases in the middle. The CDR3 bases are TGTGCCAGCAGTTTAAGACGGGGGGGGAACACTGAAGCTTTCTTT. Translated: CASSLRRGGNTEAFF.

This clonotype has ten or more counts. This chain links TRBV5-6 with TRBJ2-7; weak D call: TRBD1 (6 bases). The V gene lost 5 bases and the J gene lost 3 bases, with 15 bases spanning the gap. The CDR3 is made up of 14 amino acids. Germline V gives CDR1 SGHDT, CDR2 YYEEEE. The DNA of the CDR3 is TGTGCCAGCAGACCGGGACATACCGGCTACGAGCAGTACTTC. Its protein product is CASRPGHTGYEQYF. The whole variable domain, remainder taken from reference TRBV5-6 and TRBJ2-7, is DAGVTQSPTHLIKTRGQQVTLRCSPKSGHDTVSWYQQALGQGPQFIFQYYEEEERQRGNFPDRFSGHQFPNYSSELNVNALLLGDSALYLCASRPGHTGYEQYFGPGTRLTVT.

This clonotype was found many times. The gene calls are TRBV12-3 or TRBV12-4 and TRBJ1-1; no clear D. Trimming shortened V by 5 bases and J by 9 bases, and 10 bases separated the two germline ends. CDR3 length: 11 residues. CDR3 sequence reads: CASSPLGQAFF. Written as DNA, the CDR3 is TGTGCCAGCAGTCCCCTCGGCCAAGCTTTCTTT.

This clonotype showed up many times. V and J are TRBV7-9 and TRBJ2-1; D not certain. V lost 2 bases and J lost 8, with 10 bases in between. CDR1 and CDR2 (germline): SEHNR, FQNEAQ (reference sequence). This CDR3 is built from 13 residues. CDR3 sequence: CASSLSLRDEQFF. DNA for the CDR3: TGTGCCAGCAGCTTATCCCTTAGGGATGAGCAGTTCTTC.

This clonotype was recorded a few times. This rearrangement joins TRBV14 to TRBJ2-1; D uncertain. This CDR3 region has 11 residues. Germline V gene sequence: CDR1 SGHDN, CDR2 FVKESK. Trimming removed 3 bases from V and 6 bases from J, with 3 bases in between. In DNA, the CDR3 is TGTGCCAGCAGCCACGGCAATGAGCAGTTCTTC. This codes for CASSHGNEQFF.

This clonotype was seen many times. The J gene is TRBJ1-1, the V gene TRBV20-1, with D possibly TRBD1 on 5 matching bases. The ends were cut back, 6 bases at V and 1 base at J, with 12 bases in the middle. Germline values: CDR1 DFQATT, CDR2 SNEGSKA (reference sequence). The CDR3 is 13 amino acids. CDR3 sequence reads: CSARTGQNTEAFF. The CDR3 DNA is TGCAGTGCGAGAACAGGCCAGAACACTGAAGCTTTCTTT.

This clonotype was seen many times. V usage is TRBV7-2 and J usage is TRBJ2-5; weak D call: TRBD2 (5 bases). Trimming stripped 0 bases from V and 2 bases from J, with 13 bases between. Germline CDR1 reads SGHTA; CDR2 reads FQGNSA. This CDR3 is 16 amino acids long. CDR3 sequence: CASSLASGMVQETQYF. The CDR3 DNA follows: TGTGCCAGCAGCTTAGCGTCGGGAATGGTTCAAGAGACCCAGTACTTC.

This clonotype showed up many times. The genes are TRBV5-1 and TRBJ1-1; D is uncertain. This CDR3 contains 11 residues. Trimming pared 2 bases from V and 9 bases from J, leaving 8 bases between. From germline, CDR1 is SGHRS and CDR2 YFSETQ. CDR3 nucleotide sequence: TGCGCCAGCAGCTTCGGACTGAAAGCTTTCTTT. Protein: CASSFGLKAFF.

This clonotype is medium-sized. The chain recombines TRBV27 with TRBJ2-7; tentatively, D is TRBD1 or TRBD2 (5 bases each). This CDR3 has 16 amino acids. V shed 2 bases and J shed 4 bases, with 18 bases lying between them. Germline assignment: CDR1 MNHEY and CDR2 SMNVEV (reference sequence). The CDR3 coding sequence is TGTGCCAGCAGTTTACCATCGGGACCCCCTCCTTACGAGCAGTACTTC. Protein product: CASSLPSGPPPYEQYF.

In its sample, this clonotype was seen many times. The rearrangement links TRBV27 to TRBJ2-5, with TRBD2 matching over 10 bases. The V and J ends lost 5 bases and 2 bases, in that order; junction bases with no gene match: 5. Per germline, CDR1 MNHEY and CDR2 SMNVEV (reference sequence). This CDR3 has 15 residues. CDR3 sequence reads: CASSPGLAVQETQYF. The CDR3, as DNA: TGTGCCAGCAGTCCCGGACTAGCGGTTCAAGAGACCCAGTACTTC.

The sample holds many counts of this clonotype. J is TRBJ2-7 and V is TRBV7-2, with D unclear. There are 14 residues in the CDR3. Germline V gene lookup returns CDR1 SGHTA and CDR2 FQGNSA. V was trimmed by 3 bases and J by 2 bases, leaving 11 bases between them. The CDR3 bases are TGTGCCAGCAGCTTTCTCCAAAACGCCTACGAGCAGTACTTC. It codes for CASSFLQNAYEQYF.

In its sample, this clonotype was seen many times. The chain is built from TRBV24-1 and TRBJ2-1; TRBD2 agrees at 16 bases. Trimming at V came to 4 bases and at J to 2 bases, leaving 7 bases not matched to a gene. This CDR3 region has 19 residues. Germline CDR1 reads KGHDR; CDR2 reads SFDVKD. DNA of the CDR3: TGTGCCACCAGTGACCAAAAGGGGACTAGCGGGGGGGCCTACAATGAGCAGTTCTTC. Its translation: CATSDQKGTSGGAYNEQFF.

This clonotype was found many times. The rearrangement uses TRBV6-5 and TRBJ2-1; D perhaps matches TRBD2 (6 bases). The V gene lost 2 bases and the J gene lost 8 bases, with 13 bases spanning the gap. This CDR3 contains 14 residues. CDR1 MNHEY and CDR2 SVGAGI come from the germline V gene. The CDR3 DNA is TGTGCCAGCAGTTACGGGCAGGGAGGACATGAGCAGTTCTTC. Translating gives CASSYGQGGHEQFF.

This clonotype was detected ten times or more. The rearrangement links TRBV5-1 to TRBJ2-7; 9 positions agree with TRBD1. Germline CDR1 SGHRS, CDR2 YFSETQ. This CDR3 comprises 15 residues. J gave up 3 bases and V 4 bases, and 8 bases lay outside the gene matches. The CDR3 sequence is CASSPGQGLLYEQYF. As DNA, the CDR3 is TGCGCCAGCAGCCCGGGACAGGGTCTCCTCTACGAGCAGTACTTC.

The table lists this clonotype with many counts. The chain carries TRBV6-2 or TRBV6-3 and TRBJ1-1, with TRBD1 matching 7 bases. CDR1 is MNHEY, CDR2 SVGEGT, per germline. The CDR3 loop spans 14 amino acids. V was clipped by 2 bases and J by 7 bases; unmatched bases: 7. The chain's CDR3 is CASSYQGGRGEAFF. CDR3 nucleotide sequence: TGTGCCAGCAGTTACCAAGGGGGCCGTGGTGAAGCTTTCTTT.

This clonotype was counted many times. The genes are TRBV14 and TRBJ2-3; 8 bases agree with TRBD1. This CDR3 is 14 amino acids long. After removal of 4 bases from V and 1 base from J, the junction contained 1 base not matched to a gene. Germline CDR1 and CDR2: SGHDN and FVKESK. CDR3 amino acids: CASSPDRGTDTQYF. CDR3 nucleotides: TGTGCCAGCAGCCCGGACAGGGGCACAGATACGCAGTATTTT.

This clonotype has at least ten counts. Mismatch with germline at one junction end may stem from a read error. The chain links TRBV7-2 to TRBJ2-7; the match to TRBD1 covers 10 bases. CDR3 length: 15 amino acids. Germline CDR1 SGHTA, CDR2 FQGNSA. CDR3 residues: CASTPPGQGSFEQYF. DNA of the CDR3: TGTGCCAGCACCCCTCCGGGACAGGGGTCCTTCGAGCAGTACTTC. Variable domain in full (rest from reference TRBV7-2 and TRBJ2-7): GAGVSQSPSNKVTEKGKDVELRCDPISGHTALYWYRQSLGQGLEFLIYFQGNSAPDKSGLPSDRFSAERTGGSVSTLTIQRTQQEDSAVYLCASTPPGQGSFEQYFGPGTRLTVT.

This clonotype was seen at least ten times. This chain uses TRBV14 with TRBJ2-7; D is ambiguous. Germline-derived CDR1 and CDR2 are SGHDN and FVKESK. V shed 3 bases and J shed 5 bases, with 8 bases lying between them. The CDR3 extends over 12 amino acids. The DNA for the CDR3 is TGTGCCAGCAGCCAGTCCGCGCACGAGCAGTACTTC. It codes for CASSQSAHEQYF. Looking up the rest from reference TRBV14 and TRBJ2-7 gives the full variable domain: EAGVTQFPSHSVIEKGQTVTLRCDPISGHDNLYWYRRVMGKEIKFLLHFVKESKQDESGMPNNRFLAERTGGTYSTLKVQPAELEDSGVYFCASSQSAHEQYFGPGTRLTVT.

The sample holds many counts of this clonotype. This chain links TRBV15 with TRBJ2-7, with 10 bases matching TRBD1. V gave up 0 bases and J gave up 4 bases; unmatched junction bases: 3. The CDR3 has 15 residues. The V gene's germline CDR1 is LNHNV and CDR2 YYDKDF (reference sequence). The CDR3 is CATSRERTGGYEQYF. CDR3 DNA: TGTGCCACCAGCAGAGAGAGGACAGGGGGTTACGAGCAGTACTTC.

J is TRBJ2-7 and V is TRBV5-3; D remains unclear. TRBV5-3 is filed as an ORF, its function uncertain. The CDR3 covers 13 residues. V was cut by 9 bases and J by 4 bases, with 17 bases left in between. In DNA, the CDR3 is TGTGCCATGGGCCCCGGGCCAGAATACGAGCAGTACTTC. Its translation is CAMGPGPEYEQYF.

This clonotype occurred many times. J is TRBJ2-1 and V is TRBV5-6, with D perhaps given as TRBD1 or TRBD2 (6 bases each). The CDR3 loop spans 15 amino acids. Germline V gene lookup returns CDR1 SGHDT and CDR2 YYEEEE. Trimming pared 7 bases from V and 3 bases from J, leaving 17 bases between. CDR3 loop: CASSGAGNYYNEQFF. The CDR3 nucleotides read TGTGCCAGCTCGGGGGCCGGCAATTACTACAATGAGCAGTTCTTC.

This clonotype has ten or more counts. The chain has TRBV20-1 and TRBJ2-7; 9 bases match TRBD1. Germline V lookup: CDR1 DFQATT, CDR2 SNEGSKA (reference sequence). The CDR3 loop spans 16 amino acids. The V gene end was trimmed by 2 bases and the J gene end by 2 bases; junction bases not matched to a gene: 10. The CDR3 loop is CSARPLMDRGTYEQYF. The CDR3 bases are TGCAGTGCTAGACCTTTAATGGACAGGGGCACCTACGAGCAGTACTTC.

This clonotype was recorded many times. The J gene is TRBJ2-2, the V gene TRBV10-3, with 7 bases that match TRBD2. The germline V gene encodes CDR1 ENHRY and CDR2 SYGVKD. Trimming cost V 8 bases and J 2 bases; bases outside gene matches: 14. The CDR3 extends over 17 amino acids. CDR3 DNA sequence: TGTGCCATCTCAGGATGGTACGGCGGGAGTAACACCGGGGAGCTGTTTTTT. Residues: CAISGWYGGSNTGELFF.